Presented here are 15 T cell receptor beta chains from one specimen sequenced in a study of cytomegalovirus exposure and HLA in healthy donors. The method was immunoSEQ multiplex PCR; TCRdb's version includes in-frame clones alone and lacks a portion of them. The repertoire consists of around 200,000 clones, with 80% to 85% occurring once and the leading ten covering 2.5% to 3%. The sample was PBMCs. The source is a woman under 30 in good health and CMV-seropositive.

The chain couples TRBV5-1 to TRBJ2-5; 9 bases match TRBD2. The V segment lost 1 base and the J segment 5 bases; nucleotides outside the gene matches: 6. Germline V gene lookup returns CDR1 SGHRS and CDR2 YFSETQ. The CDR3 loop spans 15 amino acids. CDR3 in amino acids: CASSLSGGSFETQYF. CDR3 coding DNA: TGCGCCAGCAGCTTGAGCGGGGGGTCTTTCGAGACCCAGTACTTC.

V is TRBV11-1 and J is TRBJ1-1; no firm D call. The CDR3 is 15 amino acids. The germline CDR1 and CDR2 sequences are SGHAT and FQDESV (reference sequence). Deletions cut 2 bases from V and 0 bases from J, with 10 bases between. CDR3 protein: CASSLRVRMNTEAFF. In nucleotides, the CDR3 is TGTGCCAGCAGCTTACGCGTCAGGATGAACACTGAAGCTTTCTTT.

The chain joins TRBV10-2 to TRBJ1-2; TRBD1 matches 12 bases. Unmatched junction bases numbered 11, after V lost 3 bases and J lost 6 bases. CDR3 size: 17 residues. Germline V gene sequence: CDR1 WSHSY, CDR2 SAAADI. CDR3 sequence: CASSDIFGTGGYDGYTF. The CDR3 nucleotides read TGCGCCAGCAGTGATATTTTCGGGACAGGGGGCTATGATGGCTACACCTTC.

J is TRBJ1-1 and V is TRBV9, with D hard to call. V lost 0 bases and J lost 0, with 9 bases in between. Looked up from germline, CDR1 is SGDLS and CDR2 is YYNGEE. The length of the CDR3 is 15 residues. The CDR3 loop is CASSVDFRVNTEAFF. The DNA of the CDR3 is TGTGCCAGCAGCGTAGACTTCCGAGTGAACACTGAAGCTTTCTTT.

The rearrangement links TRBV9 to TRBJ2-1, with D possibly being TRBD1 (5 bases). V was trimmed by 4 bases and J by 6 bases, leaving 17 bases between them. This CDR3 spans 15 amino acids. Germline values: CDR1 SGDLS, CDR2 YYNGEE. CDR3 sequence: CASSPERYGANEQFF. For the CDR3, the DNA is TGTGCCAGCAGCCCCGAACGATATGGGGCCAATGAGCAGTTCTTC.

The genes are TRBV27 and TRBJ1-6; TRBD1 might be the D (5 bases). This CDR3 is 17 amino acids long. Deletions cut 1 base from V and 6 bases from J, with 16 bases between. Looked up from germline, CDR1 is MNHEY and CDR2 is SMNVEV (reference sequence). Here the CDR3 reads CASSLFVGQGSNSPLHF. Here the CDR3 DNA reads TGTGCCAGCAGTTTATTTGTAGGGCAGGGTAGTAATTCACCCCTCCACTTT.

The chain carries TRBV27 and TRBJ2-1; unclear D gene. The CDR3 spans 12 residues. V lost 8 bases and J 4 bases, leaving 9 bases between the germline ends. Germline V CDR1 and CDR2: MNHEY, SMNVEV (reference sequence). This chain's CDR3 is CASGRFYNEQFF. CDR3 sequence (DNA): TGTGCCAGCGGGCGATTTTACAATGAGCAGTTCTTC.

The chain has TRBV7-2 and TRBJ1-2; D gene ambiguous. V lost 2 bases to trimming and J lost 8 bases, with 15 bases between them. This CDR3 has 14 amino acids. CDR1 is SGHTA, CDR2 FQGNSA, per germline. The DNA for the CDR3 is TGTGCCAGCAGCTTATTTGAGGAGGCCGGCGGCTACACCTTC. This translates into CASSLFEEAGGYTF. Using reference TRBV7-2 and TRBJ1-2 for the parts outside the CDR3, the full variable domain is GAGVSQSPSNKVTEKGKDVELRCDPISGHTALYWYRQSLGQGLEFLIYFQGNSAPDKSGLPSDRFSAERTGGSVSTLTIQRTQQEDSAVYLCASSLFEEAGGYTFGSGTRLTVV.

The gene calls are TRBV7-2 and TRBJ1-1, with TRBD1 as a possible D gene (5 bases). V lost 4 bases and J 4 bases, leaving 13 bases between the germline ends. The CDR3 sequence is 14 residues long. Germline-derived CDR1 and CDR2 are SGHTA and FQGNSA. The CDR3 nucleotides are TGTGCCAGCAGCTCCTCCTTCGGGGGCACTGAAGCTTTCTTT. Translation gives CASSSSFGGTEAFF.

The chain uses TRBV2 and TRBJ2-7; 13 nucleotides match TRBD2. Losses at the gene ends were 6 bases for V and 7 bases for J; bases not matched to a gene: 6. Per germline, CDR1 SNHLY and CDR2 FYNNEI. The CDR3 is made up of 14 amino acids. The CDR3 region has the DNA TGTGCCAGCAGGTTGACTAGCGGGGGGAGGGAGCAGTACTTC. The encoded protein is CASRLTSGGREQYF.

The chain links TRBV6-6 to TRBJ1-2, with D unresolved. Trimming took off 2 bases at V and 3 bases at J, with 13 bases between the two ends. The CDR3 has 15 amino acids. CDR1 MNHNY and CDR2 SVGAGI come from the germline V gene (reference sequence). CDR3 loop: CASSYKTYSDYGYTF. In DNA form, the CDR3 reads TGTGCCAGCAGTTACAAGACATATAGTGACTATGGCTACACCTTC.

J is TRBJ2-5 and V is TRBV5-1; 7 bases map to TRBD1. CDR3 length equals 14 residues. CDR1 SGHRS and CDR2 YFSETQ come from the germline V gene. The trim removed 2 bases at V and 3 bases at J, leaving 4 bases unmatched. The CDR3 region has the DNA TGCGCCAGCAGCTTAACAGGGGAAGAAGAGACCCAGTACTTC. Protein sequence: CASSLTGEEETQYF.

The rearrangement uses TRBV27 and TRBJ2-1; perhaps TRBD2 as D (5 bases). CDR1 and CDR2 from the germline V gene are MNHEY and SMNVEV (reference sequence). This CDR3 is 12 amino acids long. With 3 bases removed from V and 10 bases from J, the gap between germline ends came to 10 bases. CDR3 DNA: TGTGCCAGCAGTTTCCCCTCGGGGGAGCAGTTCTTC. Its translation is CASSFPSGEQFF.

The J gene is TRBJ1-1, the V gene TRBV15; D gene unclear. Trimming cost V 4 bases and J 1 base, with 13 bases left between them. This CDR3 has 15 residues. Germline V CDR1 and CDR2: LNHNV, YYDKDF (reference sequence). The CDR3 DNA follows: TGTGCCACCAGCACAGACCCACGGGGGAACACTGAAGCTTTCTTT. Its protein is CATSTDPRGNTEAFF.

The rearrangement links TRBV18 to TRBJ1-5; the D is unclear. This CDR3 region has 14 residues. Germline CDR1 reads KGHSH; CDR2 reads LQKENI. V was clipped by 3 bases and J by 5 bases, with 11 bases between them. The CDR3 spells CASSPPGSDQPQHF. The CDR3 DNA sequence: TGTGCCAGCTCACCCCCCGGGTCCGATCAGCCCCAGCATTTT.